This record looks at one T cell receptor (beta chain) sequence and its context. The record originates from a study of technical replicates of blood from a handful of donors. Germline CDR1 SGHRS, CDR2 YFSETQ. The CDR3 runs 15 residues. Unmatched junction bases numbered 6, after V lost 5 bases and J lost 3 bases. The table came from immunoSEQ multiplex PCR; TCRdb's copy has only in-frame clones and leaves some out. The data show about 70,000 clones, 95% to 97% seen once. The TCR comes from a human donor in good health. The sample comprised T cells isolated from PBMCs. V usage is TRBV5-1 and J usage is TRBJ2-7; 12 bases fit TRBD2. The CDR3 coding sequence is TGCGCCAGCAGTCCTAGCGGGAGGGATATCTACGAGCAGTACTTC. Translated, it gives CASSPSGRDIYEQYF. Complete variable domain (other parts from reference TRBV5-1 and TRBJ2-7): KAGVTQTPRYLIKTRGQQVTLSCSPISGHRSVSWYQQTPGQGLQFLFEYFSETQRNKGNFPGRFSGRQFSNSRSEMNVSTLELGDSALYLCASSPSGRDIYEQYFGPGTRLTVT.